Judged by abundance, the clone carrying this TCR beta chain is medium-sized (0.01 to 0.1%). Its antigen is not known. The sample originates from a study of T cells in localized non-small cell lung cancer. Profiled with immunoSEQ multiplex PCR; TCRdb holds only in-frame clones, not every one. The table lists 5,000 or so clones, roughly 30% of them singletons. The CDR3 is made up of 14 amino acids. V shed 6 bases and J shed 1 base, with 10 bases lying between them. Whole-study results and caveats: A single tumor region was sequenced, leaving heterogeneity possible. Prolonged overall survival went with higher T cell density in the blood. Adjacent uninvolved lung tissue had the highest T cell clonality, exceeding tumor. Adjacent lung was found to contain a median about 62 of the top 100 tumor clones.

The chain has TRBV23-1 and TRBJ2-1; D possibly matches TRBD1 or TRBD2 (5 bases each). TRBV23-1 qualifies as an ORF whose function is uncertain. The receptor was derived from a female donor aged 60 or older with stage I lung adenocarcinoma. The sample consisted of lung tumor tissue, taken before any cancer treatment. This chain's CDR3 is CASSPGASYNEQFF. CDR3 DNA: TGCGCCAGCAGCCCCGGGGCTTCCTACAATGAGCAGTTCTTC.